The 14 T cell receptor beta chains below were found in one sample sequenced in a study of blood T cell repertoires in COVID-19. Here immunoSEQ multiplex PCR was the method, and the copy in TCRdb shows in-frame clones only, minus some. The sample has roughly 170,000 clones; roughly 88% are singletons. The sample was peripheral blood. The receptors derive from a man between 60 and 75 years old who had recovered from COVID-19.

J is TRBJ1-6 and V is TRBV9, with 11 bases identical to TRBD1. After removal of 5 bases from V and 6 bases from J, the junction contained 1 base not matched to a gene. The CDR3 is made up of 14 amino acids. Germline V lookup: CDR1 SGDLS, CDR2 YYNGEE. The CDR3 reads CASRGQGGNSPLHF. In DNA form, the CDR3 reads TGTGCCAGCAGGGGACAGGGGGGTAATTCACCCCTCCACTTT.

This clone was found a few times. The gene calls are TRBV9 and TRBJ2-7; D gene ambiguous. Germline CDR1 reads SGDLS; CDR2 reads YYNGEE. The germline V and J ends were trimmed by 0 bases and 12 bases, with 19 bases remaining between them. The CDR3 has 14 residues. The chain's CDR3 is CASSVGAPYRELYF. The CDR3 nucleotides are TGTGCCAGCAGCGTAGGGGCACCCTACAGAGAGTTGTACTTC.

The V call is TRBV10-3, the J call TRBJ2-1; unclear D gene. In germline, CDR1 is ENHRY, CDR2 SYGVKD. The CDR3 extends over 13 amino acids. V was clipped by 4 bases and J by 2 bases, with 6 bases between them. CDR3 nucleotide sequence: TGTGCCATCAGTGGAGGTACCTACAATGAGCAGTTCTTC. Encoded protein: CAISGGTYNEQFF.

This clone occurred a few times. The chain recombines TRBV6-1 with TRBJ1-1; D gene uncertain. V lost 0 bases, J lost 8 bases, and 16 bases lay in between. The CDR3 length is 15 residues. Germline V gene lookup returns CDR1 MNHNS and CDR2 SASEGT. CDR3 amino acids: CASSEAGRSTPEAFF. In DNA, the CDR3 is TGTGCCAGCAGTGAAGCAGGCAGGTCGACCCCCGAAGCTTTCTTT.

V and J are TRBV5-4 and TRBJ2-5; the D gene is possibly TRBD1 (5 bases). The germline V gene encodes CDR1 SGHNT and CDR2 YYREEE (reference sequence). The V and J ends lost 1 base and 2 bases respectively, with 9 bases between them. The CDR3 is 14 amino acids. The DNA for the CDR3 is TGTGCCAGCAGCTTGTATGCAGGGCAAGAGACCCAGTACTTC. Translated: CASSLYAGQETQYF.

V is TRBV5-4 and J is TRBJ2-3, with TRBD2 matching over 10 bases. The length of the CDR3 is 14 residues. CDR1 SGHNT and CDR2 YYREEE come from the germline V gene (reference sequence). The V and J ends lost 6 bases and 5 bases, in that order; junction bases with no gene match: 6. In DNA, the CDR3 is TGTGCCAGCACGGAGCGGGGGGGCTTAGATACGCAGTATTTT. It is translated as CASTERGGLDTQYF.

The V gene is TRBV5-1, the J gene TRBJ2-7; TRBD2 might be the D (5 bases). Germline loops: CDR1 SGHRS, CDR2 YFSETQ. Trimming stripped 0 bases from V and 3 bases from J, with 7 bases between. CDR3 length: 13 residues. This CDR3 is CASSLEEGYEQYF. CDR3 nucleotides: TGCGCCAGCAGCTTGGAAGAGGGCTACGAGCAGTACTTC.

J is TRBJ1-2 and V is TRBV13, with 12 bases aligning to TRBD1. From germline, CDR1 is PRHDT and CDR2 FYEKMQ (reference sequence). CDR3 length: 15 residues. V dropped 2 bases and J dropped 4; count of bases not matched to a gene: 2. The CDR3 reads CASSLRDRGPYGYTF. The CDR3 DNA sequence: TGTGCCAGCAGCTTAAGGGACAGGGGGCCCTATGGCTACACCTTC.

The chain links TRBV5-1 to TRBJ1-3; D is undetermined. Trimming removed 2 bases at V and 0 bases at J, with 15 bases between. Germline CDR1 is SGHRS and CDR2 is YFSETQ. The CDR3 spans 17 residues. The CDR3 nucleotides read TGCGCCAGCAGCTTTGAGGCCTCCGGGTTCTCTGGAAACACCATATATTTT. This translates into CASSFEASGFSGNTIYF.

V usage is TRBV5-1 and J usage is TRBJ2-5; 9 bases align to TRBD2. CDR3 size: 15 residues. J gave up 1 base and V 5 bases, and 6 bases lay outside the gene matches. Per germline, CDR1 SGHRS and CDR2 YFSETQ. The CDR3 sequence: CASRPGLARQETQYF. CDR3 sequence (DNA): TGCGCCAGCAGGCCTGGACTAGCGCGCCAAGAGACCCAGTACTTC. Filled out from reference TRBV5-1 and TRBJ2-5, the complete variable domain reads KAGVTQTPRYLIKTRGQQVTLSCSPISGHRSVSWYQQTPGQGLQFLFEYFSETQRNKGNFPGRFSGRQFSNSRSEMNVSTLELGDSALYLCASRPGLARQETQYFGPGTRLLVL.

V gene TRBV11-3 combines with J gene TRBJ2-2; tentative D call: TRBD2 (6 bases). V lost 5 bases and J lost 5, with 18 bases in between. The length of the CDR3 is 16 residues. Germline V gene lookup returns CDR1 SGHNT and CDR2 YENEEA. The CDR3: CASSPRGGTGTGELFF. DNA for the CDR3: TGTGCCAGCAGCCCAAGAGGCGGGACTGGGACCGGGGAGCTGTTTTTT. The full variable domain, rest sourced from reference TRBV11-3 and TRBJ2-2, is EAGVVQSPRYKIIEKKQPVAFWCNPISGHNTLYWYLQNLGQGPELLIRYENEEAVDDSQLPKDRFSAERLKGVDSTLKIQPAELGDSAVYLCASSPRGGTGTGELFFGEGSRLTVL.

CDR3 protein: CANRLAGPQFF. As DNA, the CDR3 is TGTGCTAACCGACTAGCGGGGCCGCAGTTCTTC. The rearrangement uses TRBV2 and TRBJ2-1; 11 bases are a match to TRBD2. Germline lookup yields CDR1 SNHLY and CDR2 FYNNEI. CDR3 length: 11 amino acids.

The V gene is TRBV2, the J gene TRBJ2-5, with TRBD2 identical over 9 bases. V dropped 3 bases and J dropped 2; count of bases not matched to a gene: 7. In germline, CDR1 is SNHLY, CDR2 FYNNEI. This CDR3 contains 16 residues. CDR3 nucleotides: TGTGCCAGCAGTGATTCACTAGCGGGCTGGCAAGAGACCCAGTACTTC. The encoded protein is CASSDSLAGWQETQYF.

This clone has more than one count but fewer than ten. The gene calls are TRBV5-4 and TRBJ1-6, with D possibly matching TRBD1 (6 bases). V was shortened by 0 bases and J by 5 bases, with 6 bases between the two germline ends. Germline assignment: CDR1 SGHNT and CDR2 YYREEE (reference sequence). The CDR3 sequence is 14 residues long. CDR3 in amino acids: CASSLDRDNSPLHF. DNA for the CDR3: TGTGCCAGCAGCTTGGACAGGGATAATTCACCCCTCCACTTT.